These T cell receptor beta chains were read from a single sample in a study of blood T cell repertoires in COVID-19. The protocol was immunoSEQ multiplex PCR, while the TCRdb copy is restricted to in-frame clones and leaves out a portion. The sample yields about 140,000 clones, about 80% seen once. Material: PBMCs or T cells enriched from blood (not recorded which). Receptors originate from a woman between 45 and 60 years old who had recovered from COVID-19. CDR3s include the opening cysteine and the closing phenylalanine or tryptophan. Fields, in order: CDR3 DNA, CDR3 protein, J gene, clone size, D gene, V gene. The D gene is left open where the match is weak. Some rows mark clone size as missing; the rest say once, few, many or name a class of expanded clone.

TGTGCCAGCAGTCGAGGGCCCCCAGATACGCAGTATTTT CASSRGPPDTQYF TRBJ2-3 NA NA TRBV27
TGTGCCAGCAGCTCCCCCTCCCTCTCCTACAATGAGCAGTTCTTC CASSSPSLSYNEQFF TRBJ2-1 NA NA TRBV9
TGTGCCAGCAGCTTCGGGGGCAATCAGCCCCAGCATTTT CASSFGGNQPQHF TRBJ1-5 NA NA TRBV11-3
TGTGCCAGCAGTTACTTCAGCGGGGGAGAGACCCAGTACTTC CASSYFSGGETQYF TRBJ2-5 NA TRBD2 TRBV6-2/TRBV6-3
TGTGCCACCAGCAGAGGAGCGTCTGGAAACACCATATATTTT CATSRGASGNTIYF TRBJ1-3 NA NA TRBV15
TGTGCCAGCAGTGAGGTAGCAGATACGCAGTATTTT CASSEVADTQYF TRBJ2-3 NA NA TRBV2
TGCGCCAGCAGCCCGGAGGCCTCCCGGGACAGGGTATCCGGCTACACCTTC CASSPEASRDRVSGYTF TRBJ1-2 NA TRBD1 TRBV5-1
TGTGCCAGCAGTGGGACACTCAATCAGCCCCAGCATTTT CASSGTLNQPQHF TRBJ1-5 NA NA TRBV12-3/TRBV12-4
TGTGCCATCAGTGACCCTGGGACAGGGCGTGGAAACACCATATATTTT CAISDPGTGRGNTIYF TRBJ1-3 NA TRBD1 TRBV10-3
TGTGCCAGTAGTCTATGGCGGGGAGGAGATAATCAGCCCCAGCATTTT CASSLWRGGDNQPQHF TRBJ1-5 NA NA TRBV19
TGTGCCAGCAGCCCACAGGGGTGGACTGAAGCTTTCTTT CASSPQGWTEAFF TRBJ1-1 NA TRBD1 TRBV28
TGTGCCAGCAGTGAAGCTAGCGGATGGGAGACCCAGTACTTC CASSEASGWETQYF TRBJ2-5 once NA TRBV6-1
TGCGCCAGCAGACCCGACAGGGAGGACTATGGCTACACCTTC CASRPDREDYGYTF TRBJ1-2 NA TRBD1 TRBV5-1
TGTGCCAGCAGTCTCTCGACAGCCACAAGCTCCTACGAGCAGTACTTC CASSLSTATSSYEQYF TRBJ2-7 NA NA TRBV28
TGCGCCAGCAGCTACCTACCCTCGGGTTCGGATCAGCCCCAGCATTTT CASSYLPSGSDQPQHF TRBJ1-5 NA NA TRBV5-1
TGTGCCAGCAGCTCGCGCACAGGGGGAAACAATCAGCCCCAGCATTTT CASSSRTGGNNQPQHF TRBJ1-5 NA TRBD1 TRBV7-2
TGTGCCAGTAGTACCCGGGACAGGGGGGCTCGATATGGCTACACCTTC CASSTRDRGARYGYTF TRBJ1-2 NA TRBD1 TRBV19
TGTGCCAGCACTCGGGAGAACAATCAGCCCCAGCATTTT CASTRENNQPQHF TRBJ1-5 NA NA TRBV2
TGCGCCAGCAGCAGGACAGGGACCGGGGCCAACGTCCTGACTTTC CASSRTGTGANVLTF TRBJ2-6 NA TRBD1 TRBV5-1
TGTGCCAGCAGTTTAAGGGGACAGGGCTACACCTTC CASSLRGQGYTF TRBJ1-2 NA TRBD1 TRBV12-3/TRBV12-4
TGTGCCAGTAGTATGGTGACTAGTGGAACAGATACGCAGTATTTT CASSMVTSGTDTQYF TRBJ2-3 NA NA TRBV19
TGTGCCAGCAGCTCGAACCGGGGCTACGAGCAGTACTTC CASSSNRGYEQYF TRBJ2-7 NA NA TRBV7-2
TGTGCCAGCAGCGTAGCCGGGACAGGGGGGACCTACGAGCAGTACTTC CASSVAGTGGTYEQYF TRBJ2-7 NA TRBD1 TRBV9
TGTGCCAGCAGCCTTCGTACGGGTGAAGGCTTC CASSLRTGEGF TRBJ1-2 many NA TRBV7-2
TGTGCCAGCAGCTTCGGGAGAAGGGGGGGCGCAACGGGCAATGAAGCTTTCTTT CASSFGRRGGATGNEAFF TRBJ1-1 few NA TRBV11-3
TGCGCCAGCAGACAGGGGCGGGCAGCAGCCGGGGAGCTGTTTTTT CASRQGRAAAGELFF TRBJ2-2 NA TRBD1 TRBV5-1
TGTGCCACCAGCAGAGAGAGGACAGGGGTCGATGGCTACACCTTC CATSRERTGVDGYTF TRBJ1-2 NA TRBD1 TRBV15
TGTGCCAGCAGTGAAAGGAGGGCTCCTGGGGCCAACGTCCTGACTTTC CASSERRAPGANVLTF TRBJ2-6 NA NA TRBV25-1
TGTGCCAGCAGTTCAAGGGGCGGGGAGCTGTTTTTT CASSSRGGELFF TRBJ2-2 NA NA TRBV28
TGCAGTGCCAAGGACACCACCGAAGCTTTCTTT CSAKDTTEAFF TRBJ1-1 NA NA TRBV20-1
TGTGCCAGCAGCCCCTGGACAGGGGGGGTTCTTAGGCGCAATCAGCCCCAGCATTTT CASSPWTGGVLRRNQPQHF TRBJ1-5 NA TRBD1 TRBV11-3
TGTGCCATCAGGAGTCGTGAGGGTGGCGCCGGGGAGCTGTTTTTT CAIRSREGGAGELFF TRBJ2-2 NA NA TRBV10-3
TGTGCCAGCAGTTTCGGCGGGGGCACAGATACGCAGTATTTT CASSFGGGTDTQYF TRBJ2-3 NA NA TRBV2
TGTGCCAGCAGCCTGACAGGGATACAAGAGACCCAGTACTTC CASSLTGIQETQYF TRBJ2-5 NA TRBD1 TRBV7-9
TGCAGCTGTGGCCGGAGGGGAACTAATGAAAAACTGTTTTTT CSCGRRGTNEKLFF TRBJ1-4 NA NA TRBV29-1
TGTGCCAGCTCACGGGACAAGAGGGGGCTATTCCAAGAGACCCAGTACTTC CASSRDKRGLFQETQYF TRBJ2-5 NA TRBD1 TRBV18
TGTGCCAGCAGGACGACAGGGGGCACCGGGGAGCTGTTTTTT CASRTTGGTGELFF TRBJ2-2 few TRBD1 TRBV7-3
TGCGCCAGCAGCCATCCCGCAAGGGGGCGAGACGAGCAGTACTTC CASSHPARGRDEQYF TRBJ2-7 NA TRBD1 TRBV4-1
TGTGCCAGCAGTTTAAACAGGGCCAACCTATATAATTCACCCCTCCACTTT CASSLNRANLYNSPLHF TRBJ1-6 NA NA TRBV27
TGTGCCAGCAGCCACTGGGACAGGCTTAACTATGGCTACACCTTC CASSHWDRLNYGYTF TRBJ1-2 NA TRBD1 TRBV9